The TCR beta chain described here comes from a study of cytomegalovirus exposure and HLA in healthy donors. TCRdb keeps only in-frame clones here, not all; method: immunoSEQ multiplex PCR. This sample has 65,000 to 80,000 clones, with around 94% found just once. Trimming removed 7 bases from V and 2 bases from J, with 8 bases in between. This CDR3 has 12 amino acids. The germline CDR1 and CDR2 sequences are MGHDK and SYGVNS. This clone was found once. The specimen was PBMCs. The source of this sequence is a young woman in good health and CMV-seropositive. V gene TRBV25-1 combines with J gene TRBJ1-1; weak D call: TRBD1 (6 bases). CDR3 nucleotides: TGTGCCAGCAAGGGGGTTAACACTGAAGCTTTCTTT. This gives the protein CASKGVNTEAFF.